One sample yielded the 2 T cell receptor beta chains listed below, sequenced in a study of metastatic and nonmetastatic thyroid tumors. With MiXCR, TCRdb reprocessed the PCR reads. Of 3,000 to 3,500 clones in the sample, 26% are singletons; the top ten hold over 12%. Prior to thyroid surgery, none of the patients had received any treatment. The sequenced sample consisted of tumor tissue. The source of these receptors is a female donor with papillary thyroid cancer or a benign thyroid nodule (not recorded which). Some clones in this sample may be carry-over from other donors' samples.

This clone has more than one count but fewer than ten. The chain has TRBV6-1 and TRBJ1-2; perhaps TRBD1 as D (5 bases). The CDR3 has 11 residues. The V gene lost 8 bases and the J gene lost 8 bases, with 12 bases spanning the gap. Per germline, CDR1 MNHNS and CDR2 SASEGT. CDR3 loop: CASGQTVGYTF. The CDR3 DNA follows: TGTGCCAGCGGGCAGACAGTCGGCTACACCTTC.

This clone was observed a handful of times. The CDR3 DNA reads as TGTGCCAGTAGTATGGACAGGTCCTATGGCTACACCTTC. It translates to CASSMDRSYGYTF. This chain connects TRBV19 to TRBJ1-2, with 7 bases lining up with TRBD1. After removal of 3 bases from V and 4 bases from J, the junction contained 2 bases not matched to a gene. The CDR3 consists of 13 residues. Germline V gene data show CDR1 as LNHDA and CDR2 as SQIVND (reference sequence).